These 28 T cell receptor beta chains were all obtained from the same sample, sequenced in a study of T cell clonality in common variable immunodeficiency. Profiled with immunoSEQ multiplex PCR; TCRdb holds only in-frame clones, not every one. The sample presents tens of thousands of clones, none singletons. Material: peripheral blood mononuclear cells. The receptors originated from a person aged 18-70 years in good health.

This clone came up many times. Sequencing ends 3 residues short of the CDR3 end; the germline J gene provides the rest. The chain carries TRBV5-1 and TRBJ2-1; unclear D gene. V was shortened by 2 bases and J by 6 bases, with 9 bases between the two germline ends. Germline V gene sequence: CDR1 SGHRS, CDR2 YFSETQ. This CDR3 contains 13 residues. The CDR3 loop is CASSLYSPNEQFF. The covered CDR3 bases are TGCGCCAGCAGCTTATACAGCCCCAATGAG.

This clone was seen ten or more times. The read terminates 3 residues ahead of where the CDR3 ends, so the germline J gene completes it. This chain connects TRBV29-1 to TRBJ2-1; a possible D gene is TRBD1 (6 bases). The V gene's germline CDR1 is SQVTM and CDR2 ANQGSEA. This CDR3 has 16 amino acids. V was trimmed by 3 bases and J by 6 bases, leaving 21 bases between them. CDR3 DNA, as far as it was read: TGCAGCGTTGACGCATCAGGACAGCGAATGATCAATGAG. It codes for CSVDASGQRMINE. The CDR3 as a whole reads CSVDASGQRMINEQFF.

This clone was observed at least ten times. The missing CDR3 end, 3 residues past where the read stops, is filled in from the germline J gene. The chain recombines TRBV20-1 with TRBJ2-5; D gene uncertain. The CDR3 runs 14 residues. Trimming removed 0 bases from V and 1 base from J, with 9 bases in between. Per the germline V gene, CDR1 is DFQATT and CDR2 is SNEGSKA (reference sequence). The chain's CDR3 is CSARDVAVQETQYF. Incomplete CDR3 DNA: TGCAGTGCTAGAGACGTGGCTGTCCAAGAGACC.

This clone appeared many times. The read gets to within 3 residues of the CDR3 end, and the germline J gene fills in the rest. This chain links TRBV20-1 with TRBJ1-2, with 11 bases that match TRBD1. Germline lookup yields CDR1 DFQATT and CDR2 SNEGSKA (reference sequence). V was clipped by 4 bases and J by 4 bases; unmatched bases: 8. The CDR3 is 15 amino acids. CDR3 DNA, as far as it was read: TGCAGTGCTACTCTTACCGGGACAGGGGGCTATGGC. It codes for CSATLTGTGGYG. The whole CDR3 region reads CSATLTGTGGYGYTF.

This clone was counted at least ten times. The read is 3 residues too short to cover the CDR3 end, so that end is filled in from the germline J gene. The gene calls are TRBV19 and TRBJ1-1; a possible D gene is TRBD1 (6 bases). The CDR3 is 15 residues long. V was cut by 7 bases and J by 3 bases, with 18 bases left in between. Germline CDR1 is LNHDA and CDR2 is SQIVND (reference sequence). CDR3 bases read: TGTGCCAGTAATTACCCATCGGACAGTTACACTGAA. Its protein is CASNYPSDSYTE. The full CDR3 reads CASNYPSDSYTEAFF.

This clone was seen ten or more times. The part of the CDR3 DNA that was read is TGCGCCAGCAGCTTGGGACAGGGATCTACAGATACG. It yields the protein CASSLGQGSTDT. The complete CDR3 protein is CASSLGQGSTDTQYF. The chain joins TRBV5-1 to TRBJ2-3; 7 bases map to TRBD1. Coverage ceases 3 residues before the CDR3 finishes, and the germline J gene fills in the end. V trimming: 0 bases; J trimming: 3 bases; junction bases outside the gene matches: 4. This CDR3 comprises 15 residues. Per germline, CDR1 SGHRS and CDR2 YFSETQ. The full variable domain, in which reference TRBV5-1 and TRBJ2-3 provide the parts outside the CDR3, is KAGVTQTPRYLIKTRGQQVTLSCSPISGHRSVSWYQQTPGQGLQFLFEYFSETQRNKGNFPGRFSGRQFSNSRSEMNVSTLELGDSALYLCASSLGQGSTDTQYFGPGTRLTVL.

At least ten counts were recorded for this clone. The observed sequence ends 3 residues before the CDR3 terminus, with the missing tail filled in from the germline J gene. The chain is built from TRBV4-2 and TRBJ1-5; TRBD1 is a possible D gene (6 bases). Deletions cut 0 bases from V and 7 bases from J, with 13 bases between. The CDR3 spans 15 residues. CDR1 is LGHNA and CDR2 is YNFKEQ in the germline V gene. The CDR3 DNA, read in part, is TGTGCCAGCAGCCAAGAGGAAACAGGGTCACAGCCC. Residues: CASSQEETGSQP. Given in full, the CDR3 is CASSQEETGSQPQHF.

This clone was found many times. From the germline J gene comes the end of the CDR3, since the read stops 3 residues before it. This chain links TRBV18 with TRBJ2-2, with TRBD2 identical over 11 bases. The germline gives CDR1 KGHSH, CDR2 LQKENI. CDR3 length: 19 residues. With 6 bases clipped from V and 6 bases from J, the junction kept 18 bases outside the gene matches. The sequenced CDR3 bases are TGTGCCAGCTCCCCCTTTTTAGCGGGAGGGCCGACGGCTTCCGGGGAG. Translation gives CASSPFLAGGPTASGE. The entire CDR3 sequence reads CASSPFLAGGPTASGELFF.

In this sample, this clone turned up many times. The read ends 3 residues before the CDR3 terminus; that terminus is restored from the germline J gene. V usage is TRBV12-3 or TRBV12-4 and J usage is TRBJ2-5; no clear D gene. This CDR3 contains 13 residues. The V and J ends lost 1 base and 4 bases respectively, with 7 bases between them. CDR3 residues: CASSLGRGETQYF. Partial CDR3 DNA: TGTGCCAGCAGTTTAGGGCGCGGAGAGACC.

This clone was recorded at least ten times. The read ends 3 residues before the CDR3 terminus; that terminus is restored from the germline J gene. The chain is built from TRBV13 and TRBJ2-7; TRBD1 is a possible D gene (5 bases). Germline lookup yields CDR1 PRHDT and CDR2 FYEKMQ (reference sequence). The CDR3 contains 13 residues. V was shortened by 4 bases and J by 2 bases, with 9 bases between the two germline ends. The covered CDR3 bases are TGTGCCAGCAGCTCCAGGGTCCCCTACGAG. Amino acid sequence: CASSSRVPYE. The CDR3 in full is CASSSRVPYEQYF.

This clone was counted only a few times. Germline and junction disagree at one end, which may indicate a read error. The CDR3 sequence: CASSIGRGTGKSEQYF. CDR3 bases read: TGTGCCAGTAGCATAGGTCGGGGGACAGGGAAATCCGAG. This chain uses TRBV19 with TRBJ2-7; TRBD1 matches at 9 bases. With the read ending 3 residues before the CDR3 end, the germline J gene is used to fill in that end. The CDR3 length is 16 residues. The V gene's germline CDR1 is LNHDA and CDR2 SQIVND (reference sequence). Drawing the rest from reference TRBV19 and TRBJ2-7, the complete variable domain is DGGITQSPKYLFRKEGQNVTLSCEQNLNHDAMYWYRQDPGQGLRLIYYSQIVNDFQKGDIAEGYSVSREKKESFPLTVTSAQKNPTAFYLCASSIGRGTGKSEQYFGPGTRLTVT.

This clone was counted many times. The read is 3 residues too short to cover the CDR3 end, so that end is filled in from the germline J gene. The genes are TRBV10-3 and TRBJ2-7; TRBD1 aligns across 9 bases. The germline CDR1 and CDR2 sequences are ENHRY and SYGVKD. There are 14 residues in the CDR3. V shed 6 bases, J shed 4 bases, and the junction held 7 bases outside the gene matches. The CDR3 is CAIRTDRGGYEQYF. The DNA read from the CDR3 is TGTGCCATCAGGACGGACAGGGGTGGGTACGAG.

This clone has ten or more counts. The sequenced fragment ends 3 residues before the CDR3 boundary, so the rest is inferred from the germline J gene. The V call is TRBV5-1, the J call TRBJ2-5; no clear D gene. Germline values: CDR1 SGHRS, CDR2 YFSETQ. CDR3 length: 13 amino acids. Trimming stripped 5 bases from V and 1 base from J, with 9 bases between. CDR3 protein: CASRPGTQETQYF. The sequenced part of the CDR3 DNA is TGCGCCAGCAGACCAGGTACCCAAGAGACC.

This clone was seen many times. The observed sequence ends 3 residues before the CDR3 terminus, with the missing tail filled in from the germline J gene. V is TRBV11-2 and J is TRBJ2-7; possibly TRBD1 for D (6 bases). This CDR3 has 15 amino acids. V lost 5 bases and J 3 bases, leaving 17 bases between the germline ends. Germline CDR1 reads SGHAT; CDR2 reads FQNNGV. Here the CDR3 reads CASSPGAGPFYEQYF. The sequenced CDR3 bases are TGTGCCAGCAGCCCAGGGGCAGGGCCGTTCTACGAG.

Ten or more counts support this clone. The DNA ends 3 residues before the CDR3 does, and the rest of the CDR3 is filled in from the germline J gene. The chain combines TRBV7-2 with TRBJ1-5, with a weak D call TRBD1 (5 bases). This CDR3 is 14 amino acids long. The germline V gene has CDR1 SGHTA and CDR2 FQGNSA. The part of the CDR3 DNA that was read is TGTGCCAGCAGCTTAGGACAGCCCGGCGAACCC. It is translated as CASSLGQPGEP. The CDR3 in its entirety is CASSLGQPGEPQHF.

This clone was counted many times. The read ends 3 residues early relative to the CDR3; the germline J gene fills the gap. This rearrangement joins TRBV5-6 to TRBJ1-5; D gene uncertain. V lost 2 bases and J 3 bases, leaving 9 bases between the germline ends. CDR3 length: 14 residues. Germline V gene lookup returns CDR1 SGHDT and CDR2 YYEEEE. The CDR3 loop reads CASSFSGFNQPQHF. Partial CDR3 DNA: TGTGCCAGCAGCTTTTCAGGTTTCAATCAGCCC. The complete variable domain, with remaining parts taken from reference TRBV5-6 and TRBJ1-5, reads DAGVTQSPTHLIKTRGQQVTLRCSPKSGHDTVSWYQQALGQGPQFIFQYYEEEERQRGNFPDRFSGHQFPNYSSELNVNALLLGDSALYLCASSFSGFNQPQHFGDGTRLSIL.

Worth noting for this clone: The read is 3 residues too short to cover the CDR3 end, so that end is filled in from the germline J gene. The rearrangement links TRBV7-7 to TRBJ1-3, with D maybe TRBD1 (6 bases). The CDR3 has 14 residues. Germline assignment: CDR1 SSHAT and CDR2 FNYEAQ (reference sequence). V lost 5 bases to trimming and J lost 4 bases, with 12 bases between them. The covered CDR3 bases are TGTGCCAGCAGCCCGACAGGTTTCGGAAACACC. It encodes CASSPTGFGNT. The complete CDR3 protein is CASSPTGFGNTIYF.

The CDR3 region is CASSPGLASNEQYF. The CDR3 bases that were read are TGCGCCAGCAGCCCAGGACTAGCGAGTAACGAG. The chain couples TRBV5-1 to TRBJ2-7; 9 bases fit TRBD2. The read comes to an end 3 residues before the CDR3 does, leaving the germline J gene to fill in the end. Trimming took 4 bases from V and 5 from J; bases not matched to a gene: 7. The CDR3 spans 14 residues. Looked up from germline, CDR1 is SGHRS and CDR2 is YFSETQ.

The table lists this clone with many counts. CDR3 protein: CASIRAPNTGELFF. The part of the CDR3 DNA that was read is TGTGCCAGCATAAGGGCCCCGAACACCGGGGAG. The chain uses TRBV5-4 and TRBJ2-2; D remains ambiguous. The CDR3 extends 3 residues past the end of the read, so its final part is completed from the germline J gene. The CDR3 contains 14 residues. The ends were cut back, 6 bases at V and 0 bases at J, with 9 bases in the middle. Germline loops: CDR1 SGHNT, CDR2 YYREEE (reference sequence).

This clone has ten or more counts. The read terminates 3 residues ahead of where the CDR3 ends, so the germline J gene completes it. The chain has TRBV18 and TRBJ2-1; TRBD2 matches 12 bases. Trimming took 3 bases from V and 3 from J; bases not matched to a gene: 9. The CDR3 spans 18 residues. Per the germline V gene, CDR1 is KGHSH and CDR2 is LQKENI. CDR3 residues: CASSPVTSGSSLYNEQFF. The DNA read from the CDR3 is TGTGCCAGCTCACCGGTGACTAGCGGGAGCTCCCTCTACAATGAG.

This clone was detected ten times or more. The read stops 3 residues short of the end of the CDR3; the missing end is completed from the germline J gene. The gene calls are TRBV10-3 and TRBJ1-2, with D perhaps matching TRBD1 (5 bases). Looked up from germline, CDR1 is ENHRY and CDR2 is SYGVKD. CDR3 length: 16 amino acids. V dropped 6 bases and J dropped 6 bases, with 23 bases sitting between them. CDR3 loop: CAISLNSPETVNGYTF. The CDR3 DNA, read in part, is TGTGCCATCAGCTTAAATTCACCGGAGACAGTGAATGGC.

This clone was detected ten times or more. The observed sequence ends 3 residues before the CDR3 terminus, with the missing tail filled in from the germline J gene. V gene TRBV28 combines with J gene TRBJ1-5, with no clear D. From germline, CDR1 is MDHEN and CDR2 SYDVKM. This CDR3 spans 14 amino acids. Trimming took 4 bases from V and 0 from J, leaving 7 bases between them. The CDR3 protein is CASSSLPSNQPQHF. The DNA read from the CDR3 is TGTGCCAGCAGTTCCCTACCTAGCAATCAGCCC. Full variable domain (outside the CDR3, taken from reference TRBV28 and TRBJ1-5): DVKVTQSSRYLVKRTGEKVFLECVQDMDHENMFWYRQDPGLGLRLIYFSYDVKMKEKGDIPEGYSVSREKKERFSLILESASTNQTSMYLCASSSLPSNQPQHFGDGTRLSIL.

In its sample, this clone was seen many times. The missing CDR3 end, 3 residues past where the read stops, is filled in from the germline J gene. The chain combines TRBV19 with TRBJ2-6; D may be TRBD1 (6 bases). This CDR3 contains 14 residues. Between the trimmed V and J ends, which lost 5 bases and 4 bases, there was a span of 9 bases. Germline lookup yields CDR1 LNHDA and CDR2 SQIVND (reference sequence). The sequenced part of the CDR3 DNA is TGTGCCAGTAGTGGGACACCCGGGGCCAACGTC. This encodes CASSGTPGANV. The CDR3, in full, reads CASSGTPGANVLTF.

There are many counts of this clone. The CDR3 is cut off 3 residues early in the read; its end comes from the germline J gene. The chain employs TRBV7-9 and TRBJ2-3; 7 nucleotides agree with TRBD1. This CDR3 comprises 14 residues. CDR1 and CDR2 from the germline V gene are SEHNR and FQNEAQ (reference sequence). V lost 1 base and J lost 3; bases outside the gene matches: 1. The sequenced part of the CDR3 DNA is TGTGCCAGCAGCTTAGACAGGGGAACAGATACG. This codes for CASSLDRGTDT. The complete CDR3 protein is CASSLDRGTDTQYF.

This clone has at least ten counts. The read halts 3 residues ahead of the CDR3 end, with the missing end drawn from the germline J gene. This chain uses TRBV28 with TRBJ2-5; perhaps TRBD1 as D (6 bases). Germline loops: CDR1 MDHEN, CDR2 SYDVKM. CDR3 length: 13 amino acids. Trimming removed 1 base at V and 5 bases at J, with 8 bases between. CDR3 sequence: CASSLSGGETQYF. The sequenced part of the CDR3 DNA is TGTGCCAGCAGTTTATCTGGGGGCGAGACC.

This clone was counted many times. Read data end 3 residues before the CDR3 end; the end is taken from the germline J gene. The chain has TRBV5-1 and TRBJ2-2; TRBD2 matches at 8 bases. Germline CDR1 is SGHRS and CDR2 is YFSETQ. With V trimmed by 0 bases and J by 5 bases, 3 bases remained unmatched. CDR3 length: 15 residues. The sequenced part of the CDR3 DNA is TGCGCCAGCAGCTTGGCGGCTAGCGGGACCGGGGAG. Its translation is CASSLAASGTGE. The entire CDR3 protein is CASSLAASGTGELFF.

There are a few counts of this clone. A far larger clone is only one base removed, so a read error is likely. From the germline J gene comes the end of the CDR3, since the read stops 3 residues before it. This chain joins TRBV13 and TRBJ2-3; the D is unclear. Trimming took 4 bases from V and 2 from J, leaving 4 bases between them. Germline assignment: CDR1 PRHDT and CDR2 FYEKMQ (reference sequence). There are 12 residues in the CDR3. The CDR3 loop reads CASSSFTDTQYF. The CDR3 DNA, read in part, is TGTGCCAGCAGCTCCTTCACAGATACG.

The table lists this clone with many counts. The read ends 3 residues before the CDR3 terminus; that terminus is restored from the germline J gene. The chain uses TRBV28 and TRBJ1-5; tentative D call: TRBD1 (6 bases). This CDR3 comprises 17 residues. V was shortened by 3 bases and J by 2 bases, with 17 bases between the two germline ends. The germline CDR1 and CDR2 sequences are MDHEN and SYDVKM. CDR3 amino acids: CASSFSVGGGGNQPQHF. CDR3 bases read: TGTGCCAGCAGTTTTTCCGTAGGGGGGGGCGGCAATCAGCCC.